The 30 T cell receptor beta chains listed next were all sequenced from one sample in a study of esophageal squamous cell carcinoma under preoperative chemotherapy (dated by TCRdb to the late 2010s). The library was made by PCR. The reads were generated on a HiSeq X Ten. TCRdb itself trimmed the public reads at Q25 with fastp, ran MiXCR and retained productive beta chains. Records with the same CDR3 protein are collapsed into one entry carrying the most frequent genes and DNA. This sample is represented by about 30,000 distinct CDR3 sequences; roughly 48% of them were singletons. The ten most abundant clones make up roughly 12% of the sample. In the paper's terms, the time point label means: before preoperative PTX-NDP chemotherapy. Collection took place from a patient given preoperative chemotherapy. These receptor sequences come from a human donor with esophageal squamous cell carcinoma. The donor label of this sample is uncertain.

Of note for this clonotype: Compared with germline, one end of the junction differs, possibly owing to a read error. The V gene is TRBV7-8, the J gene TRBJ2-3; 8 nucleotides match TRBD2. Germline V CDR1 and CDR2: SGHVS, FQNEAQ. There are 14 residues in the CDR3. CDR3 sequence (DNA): TGTGCCGGCAGGGGAGCGGGAGCCCAAGATACGCAGTATTTT. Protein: CAGRGAGAQDTQYF.

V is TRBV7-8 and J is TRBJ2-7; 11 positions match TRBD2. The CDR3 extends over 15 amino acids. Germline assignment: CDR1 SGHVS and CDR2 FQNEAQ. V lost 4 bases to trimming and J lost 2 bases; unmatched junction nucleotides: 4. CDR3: CASSYLAGGPYEQYF. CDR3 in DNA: TGTGCCAGCAGCTATTTAGCGGGAGGGCCCTACGAGCAGTACTTC.

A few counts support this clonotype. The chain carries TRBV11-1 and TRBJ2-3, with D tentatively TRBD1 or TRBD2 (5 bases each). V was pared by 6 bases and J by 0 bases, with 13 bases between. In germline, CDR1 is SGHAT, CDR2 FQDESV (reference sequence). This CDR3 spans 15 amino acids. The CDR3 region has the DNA TGTGCCAGCAGTCGAGGGGAAGGCAGCACAGATACGCAGTATTTT. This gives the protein CASSRGEGSTDTQYF.

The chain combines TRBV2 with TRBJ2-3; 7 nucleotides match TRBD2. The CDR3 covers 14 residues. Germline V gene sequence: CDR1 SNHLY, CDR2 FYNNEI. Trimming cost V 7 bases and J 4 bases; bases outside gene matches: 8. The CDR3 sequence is CASTGGSFSDTQYF. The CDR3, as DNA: TGTGCCAGCACGGGCGGGAGTTTTTCAGATACGCAGTATTTT.

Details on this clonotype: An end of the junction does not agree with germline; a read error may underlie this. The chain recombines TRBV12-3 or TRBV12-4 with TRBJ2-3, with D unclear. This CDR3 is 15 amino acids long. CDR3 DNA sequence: TGTGCCCGGAGCTTCGTCACAGCGAGCACAGATACGCTGTATTTT. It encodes CARSFVTASTDTLYF.

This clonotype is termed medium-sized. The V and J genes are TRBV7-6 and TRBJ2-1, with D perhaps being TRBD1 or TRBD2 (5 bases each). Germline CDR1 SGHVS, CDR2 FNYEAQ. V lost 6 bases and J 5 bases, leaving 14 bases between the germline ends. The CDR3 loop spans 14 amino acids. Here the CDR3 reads CASSRGTANNEQFF. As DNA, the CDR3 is TGTGCCAGCAGTAGAGGGACCGCCAACAATGAGCAGTTCTTC. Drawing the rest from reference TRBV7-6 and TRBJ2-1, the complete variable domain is GAGVSQSPRYKVTKRGQDVALRCDPISGHVSLYWYRQALGQGPEFLTYFNYEAQQDKSGLPNDRFSAERPEGSISTLTIQRTEQRDSAMYRCASSRGTANNEQFFGPGTRLTVL.

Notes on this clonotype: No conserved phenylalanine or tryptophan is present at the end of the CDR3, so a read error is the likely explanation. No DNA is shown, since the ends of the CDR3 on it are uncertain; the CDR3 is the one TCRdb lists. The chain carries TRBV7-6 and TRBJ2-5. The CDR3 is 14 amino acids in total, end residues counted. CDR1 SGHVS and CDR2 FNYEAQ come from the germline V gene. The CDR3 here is CASSLDGHPATQLS.

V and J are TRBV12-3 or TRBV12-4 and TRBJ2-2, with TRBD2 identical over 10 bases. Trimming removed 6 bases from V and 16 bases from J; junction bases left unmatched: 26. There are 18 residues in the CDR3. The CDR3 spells CASSSGTSESGSTGTQFF. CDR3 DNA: TGTGCCAGCAGCTCCGGGACTAGCGAGAGTGGGAGCACCGGGACGCAGTTTTTT.

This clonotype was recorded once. As DNA, the CDR3 is TGTGCCAGCAGCACTTACACCGGGGAGCTGTTTTTT. Encoded protein: CASSTYTGELFF. The rearrangement uses TRBV27 and TRBJ2-2; D not resolved. V dropped 6 bases and J dropped 3 bases, with 5 bases sitting between them. Germline lookup yields CDR1 MNHEY and CDR2 SMNVEV (reference sequence). This CDR3 is built from 12 residues.

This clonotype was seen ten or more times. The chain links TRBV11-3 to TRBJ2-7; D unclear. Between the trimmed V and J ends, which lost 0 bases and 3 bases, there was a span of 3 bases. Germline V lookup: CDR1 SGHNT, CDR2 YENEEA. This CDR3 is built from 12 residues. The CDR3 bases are TGTGCCAGCAGCTTAGATAACTACGAGCAGTACTTC. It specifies CASSLDNYEQYF.

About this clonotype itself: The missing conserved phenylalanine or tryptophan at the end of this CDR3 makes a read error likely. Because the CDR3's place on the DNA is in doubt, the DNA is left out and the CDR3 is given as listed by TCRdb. The CDR3 is CASSYPAGLWETQYFGA. The rearrangement links TRBV7-2 to TRBJ2-6; no check of the table's D call, TRBD2, against the DNA was made. The CDR3 totals 17 residues, both ends included. CDR1 is SGHTA and CDR2 is FQGNSA in the germline V gene.

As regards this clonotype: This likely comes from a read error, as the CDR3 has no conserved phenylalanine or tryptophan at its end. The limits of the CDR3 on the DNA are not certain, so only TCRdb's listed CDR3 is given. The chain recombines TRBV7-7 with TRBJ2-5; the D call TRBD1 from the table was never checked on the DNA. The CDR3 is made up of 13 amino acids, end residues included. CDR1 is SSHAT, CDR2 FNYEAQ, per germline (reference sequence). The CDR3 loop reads CASSYFPGETRYL.

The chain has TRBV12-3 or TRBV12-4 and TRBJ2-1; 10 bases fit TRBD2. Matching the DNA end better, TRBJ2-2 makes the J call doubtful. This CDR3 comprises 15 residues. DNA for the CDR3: TGTGCCAGCAGTTTGGGTAGCGGGAGGACCAGTGAGCTGTTTTTT. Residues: CASSLGSGRTSELFF.

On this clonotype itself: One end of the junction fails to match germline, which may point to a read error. This CDR3 reads CASGGGGRGAGGTQYF. The CDR3 DNA sequence: TGTGCCAGCGGCGGAGGTGGGCGGGGCGCCGGTGGGACCCAGTATTTC. The chain joins TRBV7-2 to TRBJ2-5, with D possibly being TRBD2 (6 bases). CDR1 is SGHTA, CDR2 FQGNSA, per germline. CDR3 length: 16 residues. Full variable domain (rest looked up from reference TRBV7-2 and TRBJ2-5): GAGVSQSPSNKVTEKGKDVELRCDPISGHTALYWYRQSLGQGLEFLIYFQGNSAPDKSGLPSDRFSAERTGGSVSTLTIQRTQQEDSAVYLCASGGGGRGAGGTQYFGPGTRLLVL.

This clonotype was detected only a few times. This CDR3 is CASSLEQGLGYTF. The DNA of the CDR3 is TGTGCCAGCAGCTTAGAACAGGGGCTCGGCTACACCTTC. This chain connects TRBV7-9 to TRBJ1-2; 7 nucleotides line up with TRBD1. The V and J ends lost 1 base and 8 bases, in that order; junction bases with no gene match: 4. This CDR3 spans 13 amino acids. CDR1 is SEHNR, CDR2 FQNEAQ, per germline (reference sequence).

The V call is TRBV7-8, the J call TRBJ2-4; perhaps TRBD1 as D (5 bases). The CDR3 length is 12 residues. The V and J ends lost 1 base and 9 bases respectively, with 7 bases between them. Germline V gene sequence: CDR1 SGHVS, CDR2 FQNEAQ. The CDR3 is CASSLVTGIQYF. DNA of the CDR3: TGTGCCAGCAGCTTAGTAACAGGCATTCAGTACTTC.

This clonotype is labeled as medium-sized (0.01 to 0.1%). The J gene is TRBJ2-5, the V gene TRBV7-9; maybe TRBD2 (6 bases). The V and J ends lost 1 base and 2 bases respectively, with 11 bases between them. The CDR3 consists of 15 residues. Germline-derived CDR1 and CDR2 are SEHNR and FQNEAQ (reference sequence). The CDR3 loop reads CASSLEFGGQETQYF. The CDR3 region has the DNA TGTGCCAGCAGCTTAGAGTTTGGGGGGCAAGAGACCCAGTACTTC.

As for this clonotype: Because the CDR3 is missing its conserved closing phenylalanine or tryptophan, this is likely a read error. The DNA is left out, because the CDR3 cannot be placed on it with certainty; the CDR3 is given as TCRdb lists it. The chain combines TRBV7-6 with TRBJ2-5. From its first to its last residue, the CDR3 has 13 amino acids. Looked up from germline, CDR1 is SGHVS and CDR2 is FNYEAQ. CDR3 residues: CASSDTLPATQLS.

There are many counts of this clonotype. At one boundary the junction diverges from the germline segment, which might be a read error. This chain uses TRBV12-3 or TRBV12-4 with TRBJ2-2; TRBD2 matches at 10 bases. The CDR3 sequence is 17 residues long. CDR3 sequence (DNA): TGTGCCAACAGTCGGGGGTTGGTAGCGGGAGGTACCGGGGAGCTGTTTTTT. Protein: CANSRGLVAGGTGELFF.

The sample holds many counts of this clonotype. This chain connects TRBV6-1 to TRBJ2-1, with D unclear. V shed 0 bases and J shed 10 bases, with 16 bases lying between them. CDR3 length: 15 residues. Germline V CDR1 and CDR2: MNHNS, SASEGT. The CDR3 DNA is TGTGCCAGCAGTGAAGCCGAAGGCGTGATCTACGAGCAGTTCTTC. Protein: CASSEAEGVIYEQFF.

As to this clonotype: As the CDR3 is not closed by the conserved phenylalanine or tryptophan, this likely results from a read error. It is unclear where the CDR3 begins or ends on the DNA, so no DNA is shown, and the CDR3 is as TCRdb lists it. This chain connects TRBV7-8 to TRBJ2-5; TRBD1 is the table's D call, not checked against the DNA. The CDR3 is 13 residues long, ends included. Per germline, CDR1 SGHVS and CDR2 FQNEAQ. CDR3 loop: CVGGKGYGESQYS.

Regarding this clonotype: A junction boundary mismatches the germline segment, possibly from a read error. The CDR3 here is CASGGSGGGAEDTQYF. In DNA form, the CDR3 reads TGTGCCAGCGGGGGCTCCGGGGGCGGTGCCGAAGATACCCAGTATTTC. The genes are TRBV6-1 and TRBJ2-3, with D perhaps being TRBD1 or TRBD2 (6 bases each). The germline CDR1 and CDR2 sequences are MNHNS and SASEGT. This CDR3 contains 16 residues.

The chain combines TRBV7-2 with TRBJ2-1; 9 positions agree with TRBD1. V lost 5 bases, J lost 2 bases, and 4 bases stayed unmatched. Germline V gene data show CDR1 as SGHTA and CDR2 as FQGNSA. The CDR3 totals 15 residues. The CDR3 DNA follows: TGTGCCAGCAGCGAACGACAGGGGGCCTACAATGAGCAGTTCTTC. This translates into CASSERQGAYNEQFF.

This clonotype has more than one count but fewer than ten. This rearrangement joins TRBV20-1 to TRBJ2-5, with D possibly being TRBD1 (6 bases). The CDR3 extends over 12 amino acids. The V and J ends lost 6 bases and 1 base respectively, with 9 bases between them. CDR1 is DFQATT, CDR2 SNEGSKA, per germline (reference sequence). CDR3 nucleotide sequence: TGCAGTGCAAGGGGGACCCAAGAGACCCAGTACTTC. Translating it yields CSARGTQETQYF.

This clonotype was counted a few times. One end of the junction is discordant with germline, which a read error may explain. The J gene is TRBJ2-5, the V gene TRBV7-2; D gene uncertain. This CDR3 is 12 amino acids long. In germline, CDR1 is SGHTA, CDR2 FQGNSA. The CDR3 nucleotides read TGTGCCGGCGGCTTAGACCAAGAGGCCCAGTACTTC. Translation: CAGGLDQEAQYF.

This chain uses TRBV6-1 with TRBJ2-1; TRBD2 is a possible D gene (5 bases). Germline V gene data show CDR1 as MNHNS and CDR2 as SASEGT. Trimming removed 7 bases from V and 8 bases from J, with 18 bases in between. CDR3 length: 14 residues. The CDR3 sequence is CASTPGVPRDEQFF. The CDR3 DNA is TGTGCCAGCACCCCCGGGGTGCCCCGAGATGAGCAGTTCTTC.

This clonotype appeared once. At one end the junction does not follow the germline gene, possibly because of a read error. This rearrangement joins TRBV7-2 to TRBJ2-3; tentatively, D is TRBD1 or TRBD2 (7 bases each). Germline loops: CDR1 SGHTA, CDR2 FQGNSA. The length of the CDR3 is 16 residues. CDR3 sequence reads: CASARQGGREPDTQYF. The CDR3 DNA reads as TGTGCCAGCGCGCGACAGGGAGGGAGAGAGCCAGATACCCAGTATTTT.

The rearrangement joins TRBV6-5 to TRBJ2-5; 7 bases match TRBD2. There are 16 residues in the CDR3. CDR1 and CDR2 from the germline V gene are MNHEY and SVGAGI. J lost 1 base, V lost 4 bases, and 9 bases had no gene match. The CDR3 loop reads CASSSPSGEGQETQYF. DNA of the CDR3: TGTGCCAGCAGTTCTCCGAGCGGGGAGGGCCAAGAGACCCAGTACTTC.

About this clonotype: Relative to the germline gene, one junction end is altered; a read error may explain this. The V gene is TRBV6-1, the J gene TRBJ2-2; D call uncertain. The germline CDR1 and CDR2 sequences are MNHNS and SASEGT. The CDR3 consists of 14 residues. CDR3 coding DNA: TGTGCGAGCCTCAAGGGTGTGAGCACCGAGACGCTGTATTTT. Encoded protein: CASLKGVSTETLYF.

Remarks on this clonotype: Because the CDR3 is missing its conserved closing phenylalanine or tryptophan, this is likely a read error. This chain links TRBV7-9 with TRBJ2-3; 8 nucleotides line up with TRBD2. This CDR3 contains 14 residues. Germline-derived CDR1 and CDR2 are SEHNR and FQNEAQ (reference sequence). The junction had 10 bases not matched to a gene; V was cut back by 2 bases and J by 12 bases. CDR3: CASSLMELAATQYL. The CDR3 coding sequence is TGTGCCAGCAGCTTAATGGAACTAGCGGCGACCCAGTATTTG.